This paragraph covers one T cell receptor beta chain sequence. The data stem from a study of blood T cell repertoires in COVID-19. Study-wide background: Researchers got acute and convalescent COVID-19 samples from the United States, Italy and Spain. PBMCs, B-cell-depleted T cells, or T cells were the source of the cDNA or gDNA that made up the material.

Original handling: Counts of nucleated cells, estimated from reference gene primer amplification, were obtained. Sequencing was performed with immunoSEQ multiplex PCR; in TCRdb, only in-frame clones are kept and a portion is missing. Clone size and the V and J calls come from that table; the DNA yielded D and trimming. The sample consists of some 290,000 clones, 75% to 90% of them appearing once. The CDR3 covers 17 residues. The V gene end was trimmed by 7 bases and the J gene end by 5 bases; junction bases not matched to a gene: 17. Per germline, CDR1 LGHNA and CDR2 YNFKEQ. The TCR originated in a man aged 55 to 70 who had recovered from COVID-19. This chain joins TRBV4-2 and TRBJ2-5; 9 bases match TRBD2. Specimen: peripheral blood. CDR3 nucleotides: TGTGCCAGCATCTCAATGGGCCTTAGCGGGAGTTGGGAGACCCAGTACTTC. Translation gives CASISMGLSGSWETQYF.